This T cell receptor (beta chain) was retrieved from a study of control samples from healthy donors and cancer patients (dated by TCRdb to about 2020). Libraries were constructed by the immunoSEQ multiplex PCR assay. Sourced from immuneACCESS, this table was stored by TCRdb with only in-frame sequences that have V and J called. A share of the clones is absent; for the studies checked, an unresolved V gene accounts for under half, and the remainder has no known explanation. The table for this sample lists under 85,000 clones; 75% to 85% of them were counted only once. Of the sample, around 10% falls within the top ten clones. A remark on this clone: Its antigen target is currently unknown. No base quality information exists; no much larger clone differs at one position.

CDR1 and CDR2 are read off the germline V gene as SGHVS and FQNEAQ. The CDR3, cysteine through phenylalanine, is 16 amino acids long. Of all the DNA, just the CDR3 is kept, 48 bases in frame from base 1. For this chain, trimming is 5 bases at the V end and 4 bases at the J end, and the number of junction bases without a gene match is 7. This chain joins TRBV7-8 to TRBJ2-1; the junction holds 11 bases that match TRBD2. The TCR was taken from a man aged 55 to 70 with head and neck cancer. Sequenced: PBMCs. The sequenced DNA: TGTGCCAGCAGCGTCCTGACTAGCGGGAAATACAATGAGCAGTTCTTC. It specifies CASSVLTSGKYNEQFF.